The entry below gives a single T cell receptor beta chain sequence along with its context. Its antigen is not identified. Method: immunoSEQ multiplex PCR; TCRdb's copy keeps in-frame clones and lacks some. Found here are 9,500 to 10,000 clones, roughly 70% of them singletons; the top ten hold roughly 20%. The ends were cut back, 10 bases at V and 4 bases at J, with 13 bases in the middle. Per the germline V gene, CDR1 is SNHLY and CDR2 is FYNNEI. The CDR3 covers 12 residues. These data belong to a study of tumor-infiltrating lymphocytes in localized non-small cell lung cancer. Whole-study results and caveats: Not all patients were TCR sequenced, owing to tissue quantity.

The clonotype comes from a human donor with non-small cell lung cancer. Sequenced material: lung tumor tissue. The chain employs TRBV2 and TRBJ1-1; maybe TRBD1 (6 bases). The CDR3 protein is CATNPRGTEAFF. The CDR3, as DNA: TGTGCCACCAACCCCAGGGGCACTGAAGCTTTCTTT.